This T cell receptor beta chain originates from a study of Graves' ophthalmopathy and Graves' hyperthyroidism. The V end lost 6 bases, the J end lost 1 base, and 9 bases lay between the germline ends. This CDR3 contains 13 residues. Amplification of TCR beta CDR3 regions used RNA transcripts. The workflow started with a first-round RT-PCR run with HTBI primers and then moved on to a second-round multiplex PCR. A single record per CDR3 protein comes from TCRdb applying MiXCR to the multiplex PCR reads. The profile covers 300,000 to 400,000 distinct CDR3 sequences, with roughly 15% appearing a single time and approximately 13% taken by the ten largest.

This rearrangement joins TRBV12-3 or TRBV12-4 to TRBJ1-2; D is unresolved. The TCR comes from an adult man with Graves' ophthalmopathy. The material sequenced was peripheral blood. The CDR3 coding sequence is TGTGCCAGCAGCGCCTCGGTTAACTATGGCTACACCTTC. Translation gives CASSASVNYGYTF.